These 11 T cell receptor beta chains share one sample of origin, sequenced in a study of cytomegalovirus exposure and HLA in healthy donors. In the PCR, 60 Vbeta and 13 Jbeta primers were used. Sequenced by immunoSEQ multiplex PCR; TCRdb stores in-frame clones only, minus some. The sample includes about 160,000 clones, about 86% seen only once; the top ten take about 2.1%. Input material: PBMCs. These receptors were obtained from a woman younger than 35 in good health and CMV-seronegative.

The gene calls are TRBV7-8 and TRBJ2-2, with D perhaps TRBD1 (6 bases). The CDR3 consists of 17 residues. Germline loops: CDR1 SGHVS, CDR2 FQNEAQ. V lost 4 bases to trimming and J lost 4 bases, with 19 bases between them. CDR3 residues: CASSSELQGTGTGELFF. CDR3 sequence (DNA): TGTGCCAGCAGCTCGGAGTTACAGGGTACGGGCACCGGGGAGCTGTTTTTT.

The chain couples TRBV9 to TRBJ2-2; 9 bases map to TRBD2. Unmatched junction bases numbered 8, after V lost 1 base and J lost 4 bases. The CDR3 covers 17 residues. CDR1 and CDR2 from the germline V gene are SGDLS and YYNGEE. CDR3 nucleotide sequence: TGTGCCAGCAGCGTACTGGCTAGCGGGGCTTCCACCGGGGAGCTGTTTTTT. Its translation is CASSVLASGASTGELFF.

The chain has TRBV9 and TRBJ2-6, with D possibly being TRBD1 (6 bases). There are 16 residues in the CDR3. Germline V gives CDR1 SGDLS, CDR2 YYNGEE. Trimming shortened V by 4 bases and J by 4 bases, and 15 bases separated the two germline ends. CDR3 sequence (DNA): TGTGCCAGCAGCCCGCAGGGGCCATGGGGGGCCAACGTCCTGACTTTC. This sequence encodes CASSPQGPWGANVLTF.

CDR3 in amino acids: CASSLSPGWGGDSGELFF. For the CDR3, the DNA is TGTGCCAGCAGCTTATCCCCCGGATGGGGGGGAGACTCCGGGGAGCTGTTTTTT. This rearrangement joins TRBV7-9 to TRBJ2-2, with 7 bases lining up with TRBD2. J was trimmed by 6 bases and V by 2 bases; bases with no gene match: 15. The germline CDR1 and CDR2 sequences are SEHNR and FQNEAQ (reference sequence). This CDR3 is built from 18 residues. Complete variable domain (other parts from reference TRBV7-9 and TRBJ2-2): DTGVSQNPRHKITKRGQNVTFRCDPISEHNRLYWYRQTLGQGPEFLTYFQNEAQLEKSRLLSDRFSAERPKGSFSTLEIQRTEQGDSAMYLCASSLSPGWGGDSGELFFGEGSRLTVL.

This clone was observed a handful of times. The rearrangement uses TRBV5-1 and TRBJ1-4, with a tentative D call TRBD1 (5 bases). Per germline, CDR1 SGHRS and CDR2 YFSETQ. This CDR3 is 14 amino acids long. V was cut by 0 bases and J by 2 bases, with 5 bases left in between. Here the CDR3 reads CASSLGQTNEKLFF. The CDR3 DNA is TGCGCCAGCAGCTTGGGACAGACTAATGAAAAACTGTTTTTT.

This clone was counted once. The V and J genes are TRBV5-8 and TRBJ2-3, with 9 nucleotides matching TRBD2. J was trimmed by 6 bases and V by 4 bases; bases with no gene match: 15. This CDR3 has 17 residues. The germline V gene has CDR1 SGHTS and CDR2 YDEGEE. In nucleotides, the CDR3 is TGTGCCAGCAGCGCCGGTTTTGGTAGCGGGGGCCCCGATACGCAGTATTTT. Translation gives CASSAGFGSGGPDTQYF.

The J gene is TRBJ2-2, the V gene TRBV19, with TRBD2 identical over 12 bases. The V gene's germline CDR1 is LNHDA and CDR2 SQIVND (reference sequence). The trim removed 7 bases at V and 5 bases at J, leaving 2 bases unmatched. The CDR3 is 14 residues long. CDR3 sequence (DNA): TGTGCCAGTAAACTAGCGGGGGGTACCGGGGAGCTGTTTTTT. This translates into CASKLAGGTGELFF.

This clone occurred a few times. The chain carries TRBV9 and TRBJ1-5; D is ambiguous. CDR3 length: 14 residues. Germline V gene sequence: CDR1 SGDLS, CDR2 YYNGEE. V lost 3 bases and J lost 0, with 7 bases in between. DNA for the CDR3: TGTGCCAGCAGCGGAGTAGATAGCAATCAGCCCCAGCATTTT. Its translation: CASSGVDSNQPQHF.

Remarks on this clone: Other nucleotide sequences in the sample specify the same CDR3. The chain couples TRBV6-5 to TRBJ1-5, with 7 bases identical to TRBD1. The CDR3 extends over 14 amino acids. After removal of 4 bases from V and 2 bases from J, the junction contained 2 bases not matched to a gene. Germline V gene lookup returns CDR1 MNHEY and CDR2 SVGAGI. The CDR3 sequence: CASSSGQGNQPQHF. For the CDR3, the DNA is TGTGCCAGCAGTTCCGGACAGGGCAATCAGCCCCAGCATTTT.

The chain uses TRBV11-2 and TRBJ2-7; D unresolved. The CDR3 extends over 13 amino acids. V lost 5 bases and J lost 1, with 9 bases in between. Germline-derived CDR1 and CDR2 are SGHAT and FQNNGV. The CDR3 bases are TGTGCCAGCAGCGAGAGCGCGTCCTACGAGCAGTACTTC. This gives the protein CASSESASYEQYF.

The rearrangement uses TRBV4-2 and TRBJ1-5, with D perhaps TRBD1 (6 bases). Deletions cut 2 bases from V and 6 bases from J, with 26 bases between. This CDR3 region has 19 residues. Germline CDR1 is LGHNA and CDR2 is YNFKEQ. CDR3 DNA sequence: TGTGCCAGCAGCCAAAGGGGTTCAGGGGTGAGCTATCTATCTCAGCCCCAGCATTTT. It yields the protein CASSQRGSGVSYLSQPQHF.